Shown below are 25 T cell receptor beta chains from a single sample sequenced in a study of blood T cell repertoires in COVID-19. Measured with immunoSEQ multiplex PCR; TCRdb has only the in-frame clones, and not every one. The sample consists of about 230,000 clones, approximately 85% of them appearing once. The sample taken for sequencing was peripheral blood. The receptors shown here come from a man aged 40-55 years with acute or convalescent COVID-19.

V usage is TRBV21-1 and J usage is TRBJ2-1; TRBD2 reflects the table's D call only, with no check against the DNA. TRBV21-1 is labeled a pseudogene. This CDR3 has 17 amino acids. This CDR3 reads CASSKRPGLASYNEQFF. For the CDR3, the DNA is TGTGCCAGCAGCAAACGACCCGGCCTAGCGTCCTACAATGAGCAGTTCTTC.

In this sample, this clone turned up many times. Other DNA sequences in this sample translate to the same CDR3. The J gene is TRBJ1-2, the V gene TRBV12-3 or TRBV12-4; D uncertain. The CDR3 extends over 12 amino acids. Trimming stripped 1 base from V and 8 bases from J, with 8 bases between. CDR3 sequence (DNA): TGTGCCAGCAGTTTAGTCGGGGTGGGCTACACCTTC. Translation gives CASSLVGVGYTF.

This clone was seen a handful of times. This rearrangement joins TRBV9 to TRBJ1-2, with D possibly TRBD1 on 6 matching bases. V was pared by 4 bases and J by 7 bases, with 23 bases between. The CDR3 consists of 16 residues. CDR1 is SGDLS and CDR2 is YYNGEE in the germline V gene. The CDR3 loop reads CASSPQTGQVRSGYTF. CDR3 coding DNA: TGTGCCAGCAGCCCCCAGACAGGCCAGGTCCGGAGTGGCTACACCTTC.

This clone was seen a single time. V gene TRBV7-2 combines with J gene TRBJ2-5, with 8 bases lining up with TRBD2. The CDR3 extends over 14 amino acids. Germline V gene sequence: CDR1 SGHTA, CDR2 FQGNSA. The V gene end was trimmed by 5 bases and the J gene end by 3 bases; junction bases not matched to a gene: 5. The CDR3 DNA reads TGTGCCAGCAGCGGGCGGGGGGCTAAAGAGACCCAGTACTTC. This sequence encodes CASSGRGAKETQYF. Full variable domain (outside the CDR3, taken from reference TRBV7-2 and TRBJ2-5): GAGVSQSPSNKVTEKGKDVELRCDPISGHTALYWYRQSLGQGLEFLIYFQGNSAPDKSGLPSDRFSAERTGGSVSTLTIQRTQQEDSAVYLCASSGRGAKETQYFGPGTRLLVL.

This chain joins TRBV6-4 and TRBJ2-3, with TRBD2 as a possible D gene (5 bases). The CDR3 totals 14 residues. Trimming left V 0 bases short and J 3 bases short, with 7 bases between. Germline V gene sequence: CDR1 MRHNA, CDR2 SNTAGT. The CDR3 sequence is CASSDSAVTDTQYF. The CDR3 DNA is TGTGCCAGCAGTGACTCAGCGGTTACAGATACGCAGTATTTT.

The gene calls are TRBV20-1 and TRBJ2-1; D gene uncertain. The CDR3 sequence is 10 residues long. Germline CDR1 DFQATT, CDR2 SNEGSKA (reference sequence). V was pared by 6 bases and J by 9 bases, with 9 bases between. CDR3 in amino acids: CSAAVREQFF. The CDR3 DNA is TGCAGTGCCGCAGTACGTGAGCAGTTCTTC.

J is TRBJ2-2 and V is TRBV5-4, with 11 bases matching TRBD1. V shed 4 bases and J 6 bases; nucleotides not matched to a gene: 11. The CDR3 is made up of 17 amino acids. Germline CDR1 reads SGHNT; CDR2 reads YYREEE (reference sequence). The CDR3 sequence is CASSRRDRGNVPGELFF. DNA of the CDR3: TGTGCCAGCAGCCGCAGGGACAGGGGGAATGTGCCCGGGGAGCTGTTTTTT.

The rearrangement links TRBV10-3 to TRBJ1-4; D gene unclear. Germline V gives CDR1 ENHRY, CDR2 SYGVKD. The CDR3 totals 15 residues. V was trimmed by 0 bases and J by 3 bases, leaving 8 bases between them. Written as DNA, the CDR3 is TGTGCCATCAGTGAGTCCTTGGGAGCTAATGAAAAACTGTTTTTT. Translating gives CAISESLGANEKLFF.

CDR3 residues: CASSSEVYEQYF. The CDR3 DNA reads TGCGCCAGCAGCTCAGAAGTCTACGAGCAGTACTTC. The chain carries TRBV5-1 and TRBJ2-7; no definite D call. Trimming took 3 bases from V and 3 from J, leaving 7 bases between them. CDR1 and CDR2 (germline): SGHRS, YFSETQ. The CDR3 is 12 residues long.

The rearrangement uses TRBV19 and TRBJ1-4; 7 nucleotides align to TRBD1. The CDR3 sequence is 17 residues long. Trimming cost V 3 bases and J 8 bases; bases outside gene matches: 15. Germline CDR1 is LNHDA and CDR2 is SQIVND (reference sequence). The CDR3 region has the DNA TGTGCCAGTAGTATCGGAGGGGGCGCTTCCTCCCGAGAAAAACTGTTTTTT. Translation: CASSIGGGASSREKLFF.

The chain carries TRBV15 and TRBJ1-2; perhaps TRBD1 as D (6 bases). The CDR3 extends over 14 amino acids. The germline gives CDR1 LNHNV, CDR2 YYDKDF (reference sequence). V lost 1 base and J lost 8, with 14 bases in between. The CDR3 DNA reads TGTGCCACCAGCAGAGCTAAAGGGGGACGCGGCTACACCTTC. It yields the protein CATSRAKGGRGYTF.

This chain uses TRBV28 with TRBJ1-2; TRBD1 agrees at 7 bases. CDR1 and CDR2 from the germline V gene are MDHEN and SYDVKM. Germline trimming cut 6 bases from V and 2 bases from J; bases unmatched to any gene: 6. The CDR3 totals 14 residues. CDR3 DNA sequence: TGTGCCAGCAGCCCCCCGGGACAGAACTATGGCTACACCTTC. Translation gives CASSPPGQNYGYTF.

This chain uses TRBV29-1 with TRBJ1-3, with D perhaps matching TRBD1 (5 bases). Trimming took 4 bases from V and 3 from J, leaving 13 bases between them. The CDR3 is made up of 14 amino acids. Germline CDR1 is SQVTM and CDR2 is ANQGSEA. The CDR3 coding sequence is TGCAGCGTTGCATGGGGGGGGGATGGAAACACCATATATTTT. It yields the protein CSVAWGGDGNTIYF. Combining the CDR3 with reference TRBV29-1 and TRBJ1-3 gives the whole variable domain SAVISQKPSRDICQRGTSLTIQCQVDSQVTMMFWYRQQPGQSLTLIATANQGSEATYESGFVIDKFPISRPNLTFSTLTVSNMSPEDSSIYLCSVAWGGDGNTIYFGEGSWLTVV.

Only one count was recorded for this clone. The chain is built from TRBV28 and TRBJ2-7; 7 positions match TRBD1. Germline V CDR1 and CDR2: MDHEN, SYDVKM. The CDR3 length is 18 residues. Trimming removed 5 bases from V and 3 bases from J; junction bases left unmatched: 19. The CDR3 DNA reads as TGTGCCAGCAGTACATCAATAGAACGGGACAGTGGTTTCTACGAGCAGTACTTC. Protein: CASSTSIERDSGFYEQYF.

This chain links TRBV2 with TRBJ1-5, with D tentatively TRBD1 (6 bases). The CDR3 loop spans 16 amino acids. CDR1 and CDR2 (germline): SNHLY, FYNNEI. Trimming took 3 bases from V and 3 from J, leaving 15 bases between them. DNA of the CDR3: TGTGCCAGCAGTGATTGGGTAAAGGGGGACAATCAGCCCCAGCATTTT. Its translation is CASSDWVKGDNQPQHF. The whole variable domain, remainder taken from reference TRBV2 and TRBJ1-5, is EPEVTQTPSHQVTQMGQEVILRCVPISNHLYFYWYRQILGQKVEFLVSFYNNEISEKSEIFDDQFSVERPDGSNFTLKIRSTKLEDSAMYFCASSDWVKGDNQPQHFGDGTRLSIL.

The CDR3 protein is CASSFYRGYEQYF. The CDR3 DNA follows: TGTGCCAGCAGCTTCTATAGGGGGTACGAGCAGTACTTC. The chain carries TRBV11-2 and TRBJ2-7; weak D call: TRBD1 (6 bases). Trimming removed 3 bases at V and 4 bases at J, with 10 bases between. The CDR3 covers 13 residues. Germline CDR1 and CDR2: SGHAT and FQNNGV.

A few counts support this clone. This sequence joins TRBV24-1 and TRBJ1-1, with TRBD1 identical over 10 bases. This CDR3 is 13 amino acids long. Germline CDR1 and CDR2: KGHDR and SFDVKD. The J segment lost 4 bases and the V segment lost 10 bases, leaving 5 bases of the junction unmatched. CDR3 sequence (DNA): TGTGCCACTCGAGACAGGGGGCTCACTGAAGCTTTCTTT. Its translation is CATRDRGLTEAFF.

V and J are TRBV10-3 and TRBJ2-7, with TRBD1 identical over 9 bases. Germline CDR1 and CDR2: ENHRY and SYGVKD. The CDR3 contains 15 residues. V shed 5 bases, J shed 7 bases, and the junction held 12 bases outside the gene matches. CDR3 DNA: TGTGCCATCAGTACTACCGGGACAGGGACGGGGGAGCAGTACTTC. Protein: CAISTTGTGTGEQYF.

The chain has TRBV6-5 and TRBJ2-7, with a possible D match to TRBD1 (6 bases). Germline V gene sequence: CDR1 MNHEY, CDR2 SVGAGI. Between the trimmed V and J ends, which lost 7 bases and 5 bases, there was a span of 18 bases. The CDR3 is 14 residues long. CDR3 nucleotides: TGTGCCAGCACTCGGGTTGGCAGGGGAGACGAGCAGTACTTC. This translates into CASTRVGRGDEQYF.

The chain recombines TRBV6-5 with TRBJ1-2, with a possible D match to TRBD1 (6 bases). The V gene lost 5 bases and the J gene lost 4 bases, with 17 bases spanning the gap. The germline CDR1 and CDR2 sequences are MNHEY and SVGAGI. The CDR3 totals 15 residues. This chain's CDR3 is CASSRGGQGFYGYTF. The CDR3 nucleotides read TGTGCCAGCAGTCGGGGGGGGCAGGGGTTCTATGGCTACACCTTC.

This clone showed up just a few times. The genes are TRBV19 and TRBJ2-7; tentatively, D is TRBD2 (6 bases). V shed 4 bases and J shed 1 base, with 8 bases lying between them. The length of the CDR3 is 13 residues. CDR1 and CDR2 (germline): LNHDA, SQIVND (reference sequence). The CDR3 DNA follows: TGTGCCAGTAGTACAGGGAGGTCCTACGAGCAGTACTTC. Translated, it gives CASSTGRSYEQYF. The entire variable domain, with the rest obtained from reference TRBV19 and TRBJ2-7, is as follows: DGGITQSPKYLFRKEGQNVTLSCEQNLNHDAMYWYRQDPGQGLRLIYYSQIVNDFQKGDIAEGYSVSREKKESFPLTVTSAQKNPTAFYLCASSTGRSYEQYFGPGTRLTVT.

The V and J genes are TRBV3-1 (or the pseudogene TRBV3-2) and TRBJ1-2; D ambiguous. The CDR3 extends over 14 amino acids. From germline, CDR1 is LGHDT and CDR2 YNNKEL (reference sequence). Trimming shortened V by 1 base and J by 6 bases, and 12 bases separated the two germline ends. DNA of the CDR3: TGTGCCAGCAGCCAAGCCGGACTCTCAGATGGCTACACCTTC. Translation: CASSQAGLSDGYTF.

As concerns this clone: Other DNA sequences from this sample encode an identical CDR3 as well. The chain links TRBV6-1 to TRBJ1-2; no firm D call. The CDR3 length is 13 residues. V was shortened by 3 bases and J by 6 bases, with 11 bases between the two germline ends. Germline CDR1 MNHNS, CDR2 SASEGT. CDR3 nucleotide sequence: TGTGCCAGCAGTGAGGCGCTGAGGAATGGCTACACCTTC. Protein: CASSEALRNGYTF.

CDR3 DNA sequence: TGTGCCAGCAGCCTAAGAGGGGGCAATGAGCAGTTCTTC. Translated, it gives CASSLRGGNEQFF. This chain links TRBV3-1 (or the pseudogene TRBV3-2) with TRBJ2-1, with a tentative D call TRBD1 (6 bases). The CDR3 has 13 residues. Trimming stripped 4 bases from V and 6 bases from J, with 10 bases between. Germline-derived CDR1 and CDR2 are LGHDT and YNNKEL (reference sequence).

The chain links TRBV5-1 to TRBJ2-3; 11 bases map to TRBD1. CDR3 length equals 16 residues. CDR1 and CDR2 (germline): SGHRS, YFSETQ. Trimming at V came to 2 bases and at J to 6 bases, leaving 8 bases not matched to a gene. The CDR3 region is CASSFSEDRGPDTQYF. CDR3 bases: TGCGCCAGCAGCTTCAGTGAGGACAGGGGGCCCGATACGCAGTATTTT. Full variable domain (rest looked up from reference TRBV5-1 and TRBJ2-3): KAGVTQTPRYLIKTRGQQVTLSCSPISGHRSVSWYQQTPGQGLQFLFEYFSETQRNKGNFPGRFSGRQFSNSRSEMNVSTLELGDSALYLCASSFSEDRGPDTQYFGPGTRLTVL.